A selection of T cell receptor beta chains follows, all from one sample in a study of CD8 T cells in ankylosing spondylitis. TCRdb itself ran the 5' RACE reads through MiXCR, one entry per CDR3 protein. The sample contains around 480,000 distinct CDR3 sequences, 17% of which appear only once. What was sequenced was blood, either unsorted or a sorted T cell fraction (not recorded which). The receptors were sampled from a male donor with ankylosing spondylitis. The CDR3 runs from the conserved cysteine through the conserved F or W. D genes are given only for firm matches. Size is stated for part of the rows, as once, few or many counts, or as a class when the clone is expanded.

TRBJ2-6 | NA | few | TRBV7-8 | CASSHRVSGANVLTF | TGTGCCAGCAGTCACAGGGTCTCTGGGGCCAACGTCCTGACTTTC
TRBJ1-2 | TRBD1 | many | TRBV5-1 | CASSVPGQNFGGYTF | TGCGCCAGCAGCGTGCCGGGACAGAATTTCGGTGGCTACACCTTC
TRBJ2-5 | NA | NA | TRBV2 | CASTREAGGGETQYF | TGTGCCAGCACCAGAGAGGCAGGGGGAGGAGAGACCCAGTACTTC
TRBJ1-2 | NA | few | TRBV15 | CATSRGGGAFYGYTF | TGTGCCACCAGCAGAGGAGGTGGGGCGTTTTATGGCTACACCTTC
TRBJ2-3 | TRBD2 | few | TRBV19 | CASSSSGMAQYF | TGTGCCAGTAGTTCTAGCGGGATGGCGCAGTATTTT
TRBJ2-1 | NA | few | TRBV7-2 | CASSLQTYNEQFF | TGTGCCAGCAGCTTGCAAACGTACAATGAGCAGTTCTTC
TRBJ2-7 | TRBD1 | NA | TRBV4-3 | CASSPKLSGTGDVGEQYF | TGCGCCAGCAGCCCCAAACTCTCCGGGACAGGGGATGTAGGCGAGCAGTACTTC
TRBJ2-5 | NA | many | TRBV10-3 | CAISGGMAETQYF | TGTGCCATCAGTGGGGGTATGGCAGAGACCCAGTACTTC
TRBJ2-7 | NA | NA | TRBV7-3 | CASSLKGGGIDEQYF | TGTGCCAGCAGCTTAAAGGGTGGGGGTATAGACGAGCAGTACTTC
TRBJ2-1 | NA | NA | TRBV11-2 | CASSPGTPRYNEQFF | TGTGCCAGCAGCCCCGGGACTCCCAGATACAATGAGCAGTTCTTC
TRBJ2-7 | NA | few | TRBV4-2 | CASSQDFVGSPYEQYF | TGTGCCAGCAGCCAAGATTTCGTCGGGTCACCCTACGAGCAGTACTTC
TRBJ2-7 | TRBD2 | few | TRBV4-3 | CASSQDSSGSFYEQYF | TGCGCCAGCAGCCAAGATTCTAGCGGGAGTTTCTACGAGCAGTACTTC
TRBJ2-2 | NA | NA | TRBV3-1 | CASSQEAAGELFF | TGTGCCAGCAGCCAAGAGGCGGCCGGGGAGCTGTTTTTT
TRBJ1-1 | TRBD1 | NA | TRBV5-1 | CASSLGRQGLNTEAFF | TGCGCCAGCAGCTTGGGAAGACAGGGATTGAACACTGAAGCTTTCTTT
TRBJ1-2 | NA | many | TRBV12-3/TRBV12-4 | CASSLDFYGYTF | TGTGCCAGCAGTTTAGATTTCTATGGCTACACCTTC
TRBJ1-6 | NA | many | TRBV6-5 | CASSYSFNRRDSPLHF | TGTGCCAGCAGTTACTCCTTTAACAGGAGGGATTCACCCCTCCACTTT
TRBJ1-1 | TRBD1 | NA | TRBV6-5 | CASSYSGRGLAEAFF | TGTGCCAGCAGTTACTCCGGGAGGGGGCTAGCTGAAGCTTTCTTT
TRBJ2-1 | TRBD2 | few | TRBV6-1 | CASRRLAGDYNEQFF | TGTGCCAGCAGAAGACTAGCGGGGGACTACAATGAGCAGTTCTTC
TRBJ2-5 | NA | few | TRBV20-1 | CSAREATEFQETQYF | TGCAGTGCTAGAGAGGCGACAGAGTTTCAAGAGACCCAGTACTTC
TRBJ2-2 | NA | NA | TRBV4-1 | CASSQDPGSNTGELFF | TGCGCCAGCAGCCAAGACCCCGGGAGCAACACCGGGGAGCTGTTTTTT
TRBJ1-1 | NA | many | TRBV20-1 | CSASFLNTEAFF | TGCAGTGCTAGTTTTTTGAACACTGAAGCTTTCTTT
TRBJ1-1 | TRBD1 | few | TRBV4-2 | CASSQDVPGQGSTEAFF | TGTGCCAGCAGCCAGGATGTCCCGGGACAGGGTTCAACTGAAGCTTTCTTT
TRBJ2-2 | NA | NA | TRBV20-1 | CSALMTGELFF | TGCAGTGCCCTGATGACCGGGGAGCTGTTTTTT